This T cell receptor beta chain was recorded in a study of human T cells and chemical hapten exposure. TCRdb independently ran MiXCR on the RACE reads; one entry per CDR3 protein. The sample lists some 340,000 distinct CDR3 sequences, around 6.9% occurring once. Indicated time point: patch test 1, 2 weeks after DPC sensitization. Treatment here: therapeutic diphenylcyclopropenone sensitization with weekly scalp DPC. This clonotype was recorded a few times. Source: whole blood, taken in connection with sensitization to the hapten diphenylcyclopropenone (DPC). This clonotype was sampled from a young woman with alopecia areata. Some clones in this sample may be carry-over from other donors' samples.

The CDR3 coding sequence is TGTGCCAGCAGACGGACCCCTGGATGGGATCAGCCCCAGCATTTT. This gives the protein CASRRTPGWDQPQHF. This chain connects TRBV6-2 or TRBV6-3 to TRBJ1-5; D unclear. The CDR3 loop spans 15 amino acids. Germline values: CDR1 MNHEY, CDR2 SVGEGT. Deletions cut 6 bases from V and 5 bases from J, with 17 bases between.